Following are 5 T cell receptor beta chains from one sample sequenced in a study of shared clonotypes between healthy human individuals. Data came from immunoSEQ multiplex PCR; TCRdb stores just in-frame clones and leaves some out. The sample shows about 1 million clones, around four fifths of them seen only once. Sequenced material: memory CD4+ T cells sorted from blood. Subset reported: CD45RA-negative fraction. The origin of the receptors is a man between 18 and 29 years old in good health.

CDR3 amino acids: CASSLGASGPYYEQYF. In DNA form, the CDR3 reads TGTGCCAGCAGCTTAGGAGCTAGCGGGCCTTACTACGAGCAGTACTTC. The rearrangement uses TRBV7-2 and TRBJ2-7; 8 bases agree with TRBD2. Germline values: CDR1 SGHTA, CDR2 FQGNSA. The V segment lost 1 base and the J segment 3 bases; nucleotides outside the gene matches: 8. This CDR3 contains 16 residues.

This clone was observed a single time. This chain connects TRBV28 to TRBJ1-2, with TRBD1 matching 8 bases. Germline lookup yields CDR1 MDHEN and CDR2 SYDVKM. CDR3 length: 12 amino acids. The junction had 11 bases not matched to a gene; V was cut back by 10 bases and J by 10 bases. DNA of the CDR3: TGTGCCATCTCGCTCGGACAGGGCCACTACACCTTC. It specifies CAISLGQGHYTF.

V gene TRBV5-6 combines with J gene TRBJ1-2; D not resolved. Germline V gene sequence: CDR1 SGHDT, CDR2 YYEEEE. With 0 bases removed from V and 7 bases from J, the gap between germline ends came to 13 bases. The CDR3 length is 14 residues. The CDR3 DNA is TGTGCCAGCAGCTTGGCTGAGGGATTGGGTGGCTACACCTTC. It is translated as CASSLAEGLGGYTF.

This clone was counted a few times. This sequence joins TRBV27 and TRBJ2-2; D is undetermined. CDR1 is MNHEY, CDR2 SMNVEV, per germline (reference sequence). The CDR3 consists of 14 residues. Deletions cut 4 bases from V and 1 base from J, with 7 bases between. In nucleotides, the CDR3 is TGTGCCAGCAGTTCCGGTCGGAACACCGGGGAGCTGTTTTTT. Translating it yields CASSSGRNTGELFF.

This chain uses TRBV5-1 with TRBJ2-2; D not certain. Per the germline V gene, CDR1 is SGHRS and CDR2 is YFSETQ. The CDR3 totals 12 residues. V was cut by 3 bases and J by 7 bases, with 7 bases left in between. CDR3 sequence (DNA): TGCGCCAGCAGCTCACCGGTCGGGGAGCTGTTTTTT. It translates to CASSSPVGELFF.